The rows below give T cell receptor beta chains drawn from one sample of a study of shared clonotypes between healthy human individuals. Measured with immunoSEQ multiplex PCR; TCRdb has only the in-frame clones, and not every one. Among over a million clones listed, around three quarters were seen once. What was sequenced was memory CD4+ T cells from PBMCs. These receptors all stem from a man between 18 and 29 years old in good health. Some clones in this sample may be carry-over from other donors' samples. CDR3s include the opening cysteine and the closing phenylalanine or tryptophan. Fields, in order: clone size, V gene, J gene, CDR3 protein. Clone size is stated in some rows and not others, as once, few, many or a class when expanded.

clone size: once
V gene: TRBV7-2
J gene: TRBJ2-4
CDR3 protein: CASRETGQNIQYF

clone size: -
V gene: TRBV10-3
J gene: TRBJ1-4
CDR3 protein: CATTGGGLRKLFF

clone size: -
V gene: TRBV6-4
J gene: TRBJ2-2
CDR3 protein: CASSDSRLAGVTGELFF

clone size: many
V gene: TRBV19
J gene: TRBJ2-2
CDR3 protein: CASSIGDRYTGELFF

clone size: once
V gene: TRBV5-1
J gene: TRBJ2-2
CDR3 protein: CASSLTGAAGELFF

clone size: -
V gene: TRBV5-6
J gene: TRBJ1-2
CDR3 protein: CASSLNPGQGIGYGYTF

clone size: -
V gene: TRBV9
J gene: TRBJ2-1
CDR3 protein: CASSVSSSYNEQFF

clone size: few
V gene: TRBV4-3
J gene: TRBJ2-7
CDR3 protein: CASSQDVSGLVYEQYF

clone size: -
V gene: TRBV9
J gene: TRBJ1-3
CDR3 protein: CASSATRGSGNTIYF

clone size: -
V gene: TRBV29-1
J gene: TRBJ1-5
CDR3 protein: CSVRDSNQPQHF